This record looks at one T cell receptor beta chain sequence and its context. This entry comes from a study of T cells in Graves' hyperthyroidism and ophthalmopathy. The germline V gene has CDR1 MRHNA and CDR2 SNTAGT. V was clipped by 7 bases and J by 8 bases; unmatched bases: 17. The CDR3 consists of 17 residues. Amplified TCR beta CDR3 regions came from RNA transcripts. The TCR CDR3 first-round RT-PCR relied on the HTBI primer set. TCRdb passed the multiplex PCR reads through MiXCR, listing each CDR3 protein once. The sample lists around 800,000 distinct CDR3 sequences; 35% to 40% were seen once. The receptor comes from a man younger than 35 with Graves' hyperthyroidism. The chain uses TRBV6-4 and TRBJ1-4, with TRBD1 identical over 9 bases. The sequencing input was blood. CDR3 in DNA: TGTGCCAGCAACTCCCGCTTCCGAAGGACAGGGGAAGAAAAACTGTTTTTT. Its protein is CASNSRFRRTGEEKLFF.